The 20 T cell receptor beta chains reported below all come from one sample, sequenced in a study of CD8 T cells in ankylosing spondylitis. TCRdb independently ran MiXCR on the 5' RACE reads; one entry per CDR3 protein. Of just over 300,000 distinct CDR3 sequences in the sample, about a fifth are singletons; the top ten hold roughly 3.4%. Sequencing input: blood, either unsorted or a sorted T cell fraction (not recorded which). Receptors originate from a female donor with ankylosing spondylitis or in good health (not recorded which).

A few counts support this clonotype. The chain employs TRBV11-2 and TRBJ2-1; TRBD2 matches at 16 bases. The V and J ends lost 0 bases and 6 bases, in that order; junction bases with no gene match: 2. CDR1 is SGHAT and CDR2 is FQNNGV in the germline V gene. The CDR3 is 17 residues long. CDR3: CASSLEGTSGRANEQFF. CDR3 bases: TGTGCCAGCAGCTTAGAAGGGACTAGCGGGAGGGCCAATGAGCAGTTCTTC.

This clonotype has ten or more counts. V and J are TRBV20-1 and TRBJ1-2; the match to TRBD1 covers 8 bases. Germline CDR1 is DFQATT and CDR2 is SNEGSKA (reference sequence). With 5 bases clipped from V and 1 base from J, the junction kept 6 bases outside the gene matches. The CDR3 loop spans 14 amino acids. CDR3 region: CSARSDRGNYGYTF. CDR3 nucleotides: TGCAGTGCTCGATCCGACAGGGGTAACTATGGCTACACCTTC.

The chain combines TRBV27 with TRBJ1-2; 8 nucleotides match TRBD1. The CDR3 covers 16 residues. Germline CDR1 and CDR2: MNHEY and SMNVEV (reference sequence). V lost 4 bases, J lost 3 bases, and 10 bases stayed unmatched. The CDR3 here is CASSSLGQGSYYGYTF. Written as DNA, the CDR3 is TGTGCCAGCAGTTCCCTCGGACAGGGAAGTTACTATGGCTACACCTTC.

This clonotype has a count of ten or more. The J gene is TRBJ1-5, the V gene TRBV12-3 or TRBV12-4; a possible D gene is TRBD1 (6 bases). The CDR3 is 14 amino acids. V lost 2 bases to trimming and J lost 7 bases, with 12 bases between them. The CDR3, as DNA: TGTGCCAGCAGTTTACAGGGGACGAGGCAGCCCCAGCATTTT. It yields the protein CASSLQGTRQPQHF.

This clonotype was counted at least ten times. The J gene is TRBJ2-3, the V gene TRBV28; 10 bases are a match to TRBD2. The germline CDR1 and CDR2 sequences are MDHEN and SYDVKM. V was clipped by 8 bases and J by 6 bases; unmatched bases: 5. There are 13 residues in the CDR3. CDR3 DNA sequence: TGTGCCAGCGGCCGTAGCGGGGGGGATACGCAGTATTTT. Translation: CASGRSGGDTQYF.

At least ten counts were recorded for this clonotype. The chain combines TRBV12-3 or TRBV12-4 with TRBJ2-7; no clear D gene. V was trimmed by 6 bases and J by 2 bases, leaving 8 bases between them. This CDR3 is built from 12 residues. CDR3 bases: TGTGCCAGCAGCCGATCGACCTACGAGCAGTACTTC. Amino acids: CASSRSTYEQYF.

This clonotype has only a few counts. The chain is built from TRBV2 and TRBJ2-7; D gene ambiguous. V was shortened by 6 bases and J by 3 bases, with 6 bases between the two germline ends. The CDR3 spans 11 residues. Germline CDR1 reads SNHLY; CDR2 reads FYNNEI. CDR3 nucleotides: TGTGCCAGCAGGGCCGTCTACGAGCAGTACTTC. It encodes CASRAVYEQYF. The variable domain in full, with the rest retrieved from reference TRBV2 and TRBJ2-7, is EPEVTQTPSHQVTQMGQEVILRCVPISNHLYFYWYRQILGQKVEFLVSFYNNEISEKSEIFDDQFSVERPDGSNFTLKIRSTKLEDSAMYFCASRAVYEQYFGPGTRLTVT.

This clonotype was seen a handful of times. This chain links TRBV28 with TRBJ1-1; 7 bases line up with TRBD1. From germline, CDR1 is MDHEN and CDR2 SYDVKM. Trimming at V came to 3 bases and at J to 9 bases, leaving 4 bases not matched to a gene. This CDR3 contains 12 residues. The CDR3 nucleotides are TGTGCCAGCAGTTTTCAGGACAGGAAAGCTTTCTTT. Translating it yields CASSFQDRKAFF.

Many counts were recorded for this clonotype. CDR3 residues: CSATHYSRDRVTGELFF. CDR3 DNA: TGCAGTGCGACCCATTACTCCCGGGACAGGGTCACCGGGGAGCTGTTTTTT. This rearrangement joins TRBV20-1 to TRBJ2-2; TRBD1 matches at 9 bases. Germline V gene sequence: CDR1 DFQATT, CDR2 SNEGSKA (reference sequence). This CDR3 has 17 residues. The trim removed 6 bases at V and 4 bases at J, leaving 15 bases unmatched.

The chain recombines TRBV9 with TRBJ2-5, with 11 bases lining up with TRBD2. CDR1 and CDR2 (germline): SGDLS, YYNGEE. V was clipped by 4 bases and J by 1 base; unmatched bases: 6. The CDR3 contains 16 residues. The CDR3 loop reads CASSHRGLAAQETQYF. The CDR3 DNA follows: TGTGCCAGCAGCCACCGGGGACTAGCGGCCCAAGAGACCCAGTACTTC.

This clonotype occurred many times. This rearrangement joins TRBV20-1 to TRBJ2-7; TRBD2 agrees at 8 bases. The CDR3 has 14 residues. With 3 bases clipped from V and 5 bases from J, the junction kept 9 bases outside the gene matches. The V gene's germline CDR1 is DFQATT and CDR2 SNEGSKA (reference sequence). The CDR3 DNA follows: TGCAGTGCTAGGGGCAGCGGGAGACGCCACGAGCAGTACTTC. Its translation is CSARGSGRRHEQYF.

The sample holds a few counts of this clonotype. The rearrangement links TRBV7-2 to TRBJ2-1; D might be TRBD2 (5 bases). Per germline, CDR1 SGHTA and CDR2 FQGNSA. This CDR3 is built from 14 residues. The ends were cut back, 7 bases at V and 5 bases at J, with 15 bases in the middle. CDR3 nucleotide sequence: TGTGCCAGCACCTTTGTGGCGGGTAACAATGAGCAGTTCTTC. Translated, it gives CASTFVAGNNEQFF.

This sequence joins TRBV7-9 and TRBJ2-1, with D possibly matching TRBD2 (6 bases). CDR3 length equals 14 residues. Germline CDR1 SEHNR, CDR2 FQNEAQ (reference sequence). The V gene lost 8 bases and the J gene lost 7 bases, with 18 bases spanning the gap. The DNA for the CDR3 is TGTGCCAGCGCCCTGGGCGGGGTGTGGAATGAGCAGTTCTTC. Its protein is CASALGGVWNEQFF.

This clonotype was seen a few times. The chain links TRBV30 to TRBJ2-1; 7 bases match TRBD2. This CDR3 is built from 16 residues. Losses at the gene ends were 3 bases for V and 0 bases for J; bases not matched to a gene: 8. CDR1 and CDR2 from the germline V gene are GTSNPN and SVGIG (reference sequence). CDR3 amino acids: CAWSAPLAHSYNEQFF. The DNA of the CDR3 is TGTGCCTGGAGCGCGCCACTAGCGCACTCCTACAATGAGCAGTTCTTC. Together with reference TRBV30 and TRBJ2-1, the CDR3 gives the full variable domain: SQTIHQWPATLVQPVGSPLSLECTVEGTSNPNLYWYRQAAGRGLQLLFYSVGIGQISSEVPQNLSASRPQDRQFILSSKKLLLSDSGFYLCAWSAPLAHSYNEQFFGPGTRLTVL.

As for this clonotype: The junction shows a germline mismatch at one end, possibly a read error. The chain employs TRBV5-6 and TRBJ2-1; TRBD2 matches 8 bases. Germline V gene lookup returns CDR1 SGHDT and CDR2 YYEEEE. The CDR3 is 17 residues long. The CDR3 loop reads CPSSSRPGLAGFDEQFF. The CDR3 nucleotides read TGTCCCAGCAGCTCCCGGCCTGGACTAGCCGGCTTCGATGAGCAGTTCTTC.

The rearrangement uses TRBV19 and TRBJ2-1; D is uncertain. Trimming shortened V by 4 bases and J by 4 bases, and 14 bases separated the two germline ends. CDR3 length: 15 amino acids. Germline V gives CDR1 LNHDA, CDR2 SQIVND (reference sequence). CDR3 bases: TGTGCCAGTAGTACCAGGTACGCCACATACAATGAGCAGTTCTTC. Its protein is CASSTRYATYNEQFF.

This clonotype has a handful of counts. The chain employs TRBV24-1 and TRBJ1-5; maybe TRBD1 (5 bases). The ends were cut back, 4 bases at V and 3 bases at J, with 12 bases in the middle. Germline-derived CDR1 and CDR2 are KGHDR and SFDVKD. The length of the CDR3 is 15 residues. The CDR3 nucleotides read TGTGCCACCAGTGAGGGAGGGGACGACAATCAGCCCCAGCATTTT. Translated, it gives CATSEGGDDNQPQHF.

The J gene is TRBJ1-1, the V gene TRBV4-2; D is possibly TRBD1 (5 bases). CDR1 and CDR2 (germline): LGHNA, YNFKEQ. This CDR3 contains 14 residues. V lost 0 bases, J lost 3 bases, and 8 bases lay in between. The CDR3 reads CASSQDRGDTEAFF. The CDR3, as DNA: TGTGCCAGCAGCCAAGATAGAGGGGACACTGAAGCTTTCTTT.

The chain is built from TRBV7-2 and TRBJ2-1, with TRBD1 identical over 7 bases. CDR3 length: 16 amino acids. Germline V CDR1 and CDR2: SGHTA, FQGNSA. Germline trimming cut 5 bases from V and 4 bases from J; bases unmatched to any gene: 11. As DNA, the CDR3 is TGTGCCAGCAGCCCCCGGACAGGACAAACATACAATGAGCAGTTCTTC. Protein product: CASSPRTGQTYNEQFF.

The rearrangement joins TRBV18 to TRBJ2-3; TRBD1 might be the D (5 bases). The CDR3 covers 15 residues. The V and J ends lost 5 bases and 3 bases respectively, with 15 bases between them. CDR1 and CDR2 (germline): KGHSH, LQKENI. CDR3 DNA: TGTGCCAGCTCAAGCCCAGGGTTACAAACAGATACGCAGTATTTT. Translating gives CASSSPGLQTDTQYF.